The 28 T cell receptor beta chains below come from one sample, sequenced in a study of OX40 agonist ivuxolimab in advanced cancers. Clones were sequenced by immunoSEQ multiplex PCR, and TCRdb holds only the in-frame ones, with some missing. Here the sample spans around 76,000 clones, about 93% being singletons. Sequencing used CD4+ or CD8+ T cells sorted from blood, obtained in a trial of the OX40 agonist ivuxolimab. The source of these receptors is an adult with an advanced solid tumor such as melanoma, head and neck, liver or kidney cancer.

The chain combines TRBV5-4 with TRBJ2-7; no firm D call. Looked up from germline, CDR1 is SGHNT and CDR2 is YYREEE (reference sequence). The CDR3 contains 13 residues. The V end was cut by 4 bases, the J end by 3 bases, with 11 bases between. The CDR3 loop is CASSPSGDYEQYF. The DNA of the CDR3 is TGTGCCAGCAGCCCCAGTGGTGACTACGAGCAGTACTTC.

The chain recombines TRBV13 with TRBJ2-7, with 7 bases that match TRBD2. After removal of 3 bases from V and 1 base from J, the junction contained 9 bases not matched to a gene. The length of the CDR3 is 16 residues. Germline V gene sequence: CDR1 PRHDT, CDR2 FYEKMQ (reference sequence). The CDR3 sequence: CASSFDAGVGSYEQYF. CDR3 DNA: TGTGCCAGCAGCTTTGATGCGGGAGTGGGGTCCTACGAGCAGTACTTC. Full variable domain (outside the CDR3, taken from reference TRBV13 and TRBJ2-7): AAGVIQSPRHLIKEKRETATLKCYPIPRHDTVYWYQQGPGQDPQFLISFYEKMQSDKGSIPDRFSAQQFSDYHSELNMSSLELGDSALYFCASSFDAGVGSYEQYFGPGTRLTVT.

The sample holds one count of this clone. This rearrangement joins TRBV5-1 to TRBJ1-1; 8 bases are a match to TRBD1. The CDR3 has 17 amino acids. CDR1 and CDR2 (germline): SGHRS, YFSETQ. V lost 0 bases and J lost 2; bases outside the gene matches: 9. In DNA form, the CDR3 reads TGCGCCAGCAGCTTGGCCGTTGCAGGGGGCCAAAACACTGAAGCTTTCTTT. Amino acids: CASSLAVAGGQNTEAFF.

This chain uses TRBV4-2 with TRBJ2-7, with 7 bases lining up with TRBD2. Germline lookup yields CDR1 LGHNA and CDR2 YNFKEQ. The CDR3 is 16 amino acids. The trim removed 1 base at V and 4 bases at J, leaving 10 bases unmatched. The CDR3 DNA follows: TGTGCCAGCAGCCAAGGGGGAGCGGGAAACGCGTACGAGCAGTACTTC. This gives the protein CASSQGGAGNAYEQYF.

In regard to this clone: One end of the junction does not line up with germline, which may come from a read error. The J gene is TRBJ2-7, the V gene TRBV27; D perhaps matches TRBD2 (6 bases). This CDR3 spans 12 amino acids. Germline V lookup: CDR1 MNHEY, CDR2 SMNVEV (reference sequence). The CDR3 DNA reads TGTGCCAGCAGTTTAGAGGGAGGTCAACCCAGCTTC. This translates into CASSLEGGQPSF.

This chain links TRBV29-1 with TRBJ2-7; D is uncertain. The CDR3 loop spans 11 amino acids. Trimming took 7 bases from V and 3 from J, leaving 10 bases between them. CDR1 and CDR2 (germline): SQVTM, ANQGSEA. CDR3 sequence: CSASESYEQYF. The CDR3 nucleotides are TGCAGCGCATCAGAGAGCTACGAGCAGTACTTC.

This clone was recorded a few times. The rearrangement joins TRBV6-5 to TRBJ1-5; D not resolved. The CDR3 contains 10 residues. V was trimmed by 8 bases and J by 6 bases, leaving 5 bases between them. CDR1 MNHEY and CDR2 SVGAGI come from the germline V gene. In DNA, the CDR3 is TGTGCCAGCGGAAGTCAGCCCCAGCATTTT. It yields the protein CASGSQPQHF.

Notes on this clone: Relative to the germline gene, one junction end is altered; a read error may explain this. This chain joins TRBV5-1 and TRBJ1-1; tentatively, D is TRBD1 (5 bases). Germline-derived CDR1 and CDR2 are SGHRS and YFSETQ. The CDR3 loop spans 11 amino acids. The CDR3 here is CASSSGTTVIF. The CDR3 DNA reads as TGCGCCAGCAGCTCGGGGACGACAGTCATATTT.

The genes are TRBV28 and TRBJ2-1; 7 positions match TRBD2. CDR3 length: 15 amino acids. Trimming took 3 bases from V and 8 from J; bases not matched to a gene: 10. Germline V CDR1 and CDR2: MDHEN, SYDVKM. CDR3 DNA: TGTGCCAGCAGTTTGGGGAGCGGGATGAAGGATGAGCAGTTCTTC. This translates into CASSLGSGMKDEQFF.

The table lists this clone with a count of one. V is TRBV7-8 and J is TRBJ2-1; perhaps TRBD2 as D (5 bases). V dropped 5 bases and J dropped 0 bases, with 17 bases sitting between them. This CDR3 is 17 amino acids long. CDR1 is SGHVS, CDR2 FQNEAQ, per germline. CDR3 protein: CASSLPGLAYSYNEQFF. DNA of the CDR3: TGTGCCAGCAGCCTACCCGGGCTAGCTTACTCCTACAATGAGCAGTTCTTC. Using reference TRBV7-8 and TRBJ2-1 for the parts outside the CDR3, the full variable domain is GAGVSQSPRYKVAKRGQDVALRCDPISGHVSLFWYQQALGQGPEFLTYFQNEAQLDKSGLPSDRFFAERPEGSVSTLKIQRTQQEDSAVYLCASSLPGLAYSYNEQFFGPGTRLTVL.

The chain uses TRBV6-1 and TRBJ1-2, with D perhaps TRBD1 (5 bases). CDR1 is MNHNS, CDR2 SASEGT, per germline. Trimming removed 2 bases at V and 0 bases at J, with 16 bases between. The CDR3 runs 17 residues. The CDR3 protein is CASSEFEGNPPNYGYTF. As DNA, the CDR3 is TGTGCCAGCAGTGAATTCGAGGGGAACCCTCCTAACTATGGCTACACCTTC.

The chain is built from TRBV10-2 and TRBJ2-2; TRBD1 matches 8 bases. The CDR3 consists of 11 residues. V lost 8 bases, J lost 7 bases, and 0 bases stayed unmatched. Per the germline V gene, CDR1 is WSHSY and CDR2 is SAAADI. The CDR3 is CASDRGGELFF. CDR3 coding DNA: TGCGCCAGCGACAGGGGCGGGGAGCTGTTTTTT.

The CDR3 sequence is CASSQVGGFVYGYTF. The CDR3, as DNA: TGCGCCAGCAGCCAAGTTGGGGGGTTTGTCTATGGCTACACCTTC. The chain has TRBV4-3 and TRBJ1-2; D possibly corresponds to TRBD1 (5 bases). The CDR3 is 15 residues long. V was trimmed by 1 base and J by 4 bases, leaving 13 bases between them. CDR1 is LGHNA, CDR2 YSLEER, per germline.

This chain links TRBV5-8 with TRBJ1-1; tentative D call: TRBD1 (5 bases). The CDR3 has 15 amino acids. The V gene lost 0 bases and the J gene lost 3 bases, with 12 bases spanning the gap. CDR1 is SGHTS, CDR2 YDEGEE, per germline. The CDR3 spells CASSLEGLGDTEAFF. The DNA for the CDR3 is TGTGCCAGCAGCTTGGAGGGGCTCGGGGACACTGAAGCTTTCTTT.

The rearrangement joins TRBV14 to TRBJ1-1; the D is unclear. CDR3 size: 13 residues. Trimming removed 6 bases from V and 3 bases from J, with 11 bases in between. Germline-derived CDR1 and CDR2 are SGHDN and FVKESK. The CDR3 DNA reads TGTGCCAGCAGGAATGGGTTTCACACTGAAGCTTTCTTT. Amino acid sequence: CASRNGFHTEAFF.

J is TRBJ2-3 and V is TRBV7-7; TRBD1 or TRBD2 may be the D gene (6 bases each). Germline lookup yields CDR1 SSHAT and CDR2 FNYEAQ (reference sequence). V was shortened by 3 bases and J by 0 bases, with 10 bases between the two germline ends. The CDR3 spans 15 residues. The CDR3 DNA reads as TGTGCCAGCAGCTTCGGGGGCCGGAGCACAGATACGCAGTATTTT. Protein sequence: CASSFGGRSTDTQYF.

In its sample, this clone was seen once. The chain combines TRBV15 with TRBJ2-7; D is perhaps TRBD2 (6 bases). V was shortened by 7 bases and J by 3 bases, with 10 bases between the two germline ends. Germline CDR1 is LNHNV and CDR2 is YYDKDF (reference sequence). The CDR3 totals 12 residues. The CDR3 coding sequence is TGTGCCACCAAAGGAGGGGACTACGAGCAGTACTTC. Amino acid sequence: CATKGGDYEQYF.

Here the CDR3 DNA reads TGTGCCAGTAGAATCAAGACAGGTAACAATGAGCAGTTCTTC. Amino acids: CASRIKTGNNEQFF. The chain recombines TRBV19 with TRBJ2-1, with D possibly matching TRBD1 (6 bases). The CDR3 sequence is 14 residues long. Germline values: CDR1 LNHDA, CDR2 SQIVND (reference sequence). V was pared by 6 bases and J by 5 bases, with 14 bases between.

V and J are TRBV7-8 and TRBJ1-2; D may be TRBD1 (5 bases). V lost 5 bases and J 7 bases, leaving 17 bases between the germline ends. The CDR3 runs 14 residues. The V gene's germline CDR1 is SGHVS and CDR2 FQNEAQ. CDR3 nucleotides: TGTGCCAGCAGCCAAACGAGAGAAGGGGCTGGCTACACCTTC. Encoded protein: CASSQTREGAGYTF.

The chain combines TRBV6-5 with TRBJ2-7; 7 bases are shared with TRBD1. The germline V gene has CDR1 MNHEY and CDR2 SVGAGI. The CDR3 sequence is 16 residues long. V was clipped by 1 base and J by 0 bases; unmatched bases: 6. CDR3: CASSYLTTGSSYEQYF. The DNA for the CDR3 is TGTGCCAGCAGTTACTTAACGACAGGGAGCTCCTACGAGCAGTACTTC.

CDR3 residues: CASSPDRGYGYTF. The CDR3 DNA reads TGTGCCAGCAGCCCAGACAGGGGTTATGGCTACACCTTC. The chain uses TRBV6-5 and TRBJ1-2, with 8 bases fitting TRBD1. The germline CDR1 and CDR2 sequences are MNHEY and SVGAGI. The junction had 5 bases not matched to a gene; V was cut back by 6 bases and J by 5 bases. CDR3 size: 13 residues.

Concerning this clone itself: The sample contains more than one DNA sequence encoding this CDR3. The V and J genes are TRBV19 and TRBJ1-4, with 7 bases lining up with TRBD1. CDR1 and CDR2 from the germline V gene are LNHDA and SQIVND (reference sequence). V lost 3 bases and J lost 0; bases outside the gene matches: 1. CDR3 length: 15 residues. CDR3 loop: CASSMGTATNEKLFF. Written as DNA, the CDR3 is TGTGCCAGTAGTATGGGGACAGCAACTAATGAAAAACTGTTTTTT.

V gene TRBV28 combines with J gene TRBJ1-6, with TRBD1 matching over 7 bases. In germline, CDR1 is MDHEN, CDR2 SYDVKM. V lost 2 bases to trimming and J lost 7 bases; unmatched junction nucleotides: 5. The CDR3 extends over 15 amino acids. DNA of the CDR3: TGTGCCAGCAGTTTAGTCGGGACAGCCAATTCACCCCTCCACTTT. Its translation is CASSLVGTANSPLHF.

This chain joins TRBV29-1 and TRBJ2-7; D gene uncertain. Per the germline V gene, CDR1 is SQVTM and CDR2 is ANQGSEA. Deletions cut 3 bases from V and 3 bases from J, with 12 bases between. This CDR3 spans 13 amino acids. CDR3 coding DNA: TGCAGCGTTGAGACGGGTCCGATCTACGAGCAGTACTTC. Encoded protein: CSVETGPIYEQYF.

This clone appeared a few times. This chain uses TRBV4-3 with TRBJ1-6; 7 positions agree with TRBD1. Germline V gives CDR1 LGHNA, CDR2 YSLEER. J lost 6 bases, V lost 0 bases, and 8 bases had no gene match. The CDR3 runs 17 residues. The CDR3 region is CASSQERGLPPNSPLHF. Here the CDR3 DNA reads TGCGCCAGCAGCCAAGAGAGGGGGCTCCCCCCTAATTCACCCCTCCACTTT.

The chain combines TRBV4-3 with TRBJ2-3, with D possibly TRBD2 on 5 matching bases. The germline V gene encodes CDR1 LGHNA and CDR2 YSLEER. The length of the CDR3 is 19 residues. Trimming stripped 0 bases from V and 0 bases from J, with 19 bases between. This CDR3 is CASSQDPLAAPSSTDTQYF. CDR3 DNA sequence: TGCGCCAGCAGCCAAGATCCCCTAGCAGCCCCCTCAAGCACAGATACGCAGTATTTT.

CDR3 amino acids: CASSVRGDTQYF. CDR3 nucleotide sequence: TGTGCCAGCAGCGTACGGGGGGATACGCAGTATTTT. The rearrangement uses TRBV9 and TRBJ2-3, with D perhaps TRBD2 (6 bases). V dropped 1 base and J dropped 6 bases, with 6 bases sitting between them. Germline V gene lookup returns CDR1 SGDLS and CDR2 YYNGEE. The CDR3 length is 12 residues.

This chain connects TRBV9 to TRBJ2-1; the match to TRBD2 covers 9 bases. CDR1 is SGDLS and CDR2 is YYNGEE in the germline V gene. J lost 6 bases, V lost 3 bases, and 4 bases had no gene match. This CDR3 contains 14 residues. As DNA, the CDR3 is TGTGCCAGCAGCGATAGCGGGAGTGGCAATGAGCAGTTCTTC. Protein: CASSDSGSGNEQFF.